This T cell receptor beta chain came from a study of blood T cells in healthy people across ages. The authors ran a second PCR of roughly 7 to 11 cycles using a sample-barcoded 5' primer and a J-beta primer mix. TCRdb fed the 5' RACE reads into MiXCR, producing one record per CDR3 protein. The repertoire holds around 400,000 distinct CDR3 sequences, about 49% seen once, with around 53% in the top ten. This clonotype was seen a few times. This CDR3 has 12 amino acids. The germline CDR1 and CDR2 sequences are SGHTA and FQGNSA. Trimming removed 5 bases from V and 5 bases from J, with 8 bases in between. The V gene is TRBV7-2, the J gene TRBJ2-3; D is unclear. The specimen sequenced was blood. This receptor was obtained from a man in his sixties in good health. The CDR3 coding sequence is TGTGCCAGCAGCCACTGGGTAGATACGCAGTATTTT. Translated, it gives CASSHWVDTQYF.